This T cell receptor beta chain originates from a study of neurological immune-mediated disorders. TCRdb reprocessed the 5' RACE reads via MiXCR and lists one record per CDR3 protein. Among 15,000 to 20,000 distinct CDR3 sequences listed, around 11% were seen once. Sequencing was performed on CD8+ T cells from blood. The clonotype originates from a woman in her forties or fifties in good health.

CDR3 DNA: TGCGCCAGCAGCGATCTCAGCGTAGAGACCCAGTACTTC. Its translation: CASSDLSVETQYF. The V gene is TRBV5-1, the J gene TRBJ2-5; D is uncertain. CDR3 length equals 13 residues. Deletions cut 4 bases from V and 4 bases from J, with 11 bases between. Germline V gene sequence: CDR1 SGHRS, CDR2 YFSETQ.